This T cell receptor beta chain was captured by sequencing in a study of T cell repertoires in cytomegalovirus infection (dated by TCRdb to the late 2010s). Concerning the study at large: Recently identified HLA-C-restricted CMV epitopes, whose presentation resists viral immunomodulation, were targeted by peptide stimulations together with well-studied HLA-B-restricted epitopes. Donor HLA type was relevant to the analysis, as public TCR beta signatures indicated carriage of CMV infection together with the matching HLA type.

With regard to this clonotype: The antigen it recognizes is unknown. No much larger clonotype is one base removed from it; base qualities were not supplied.

The treatment or condition label on this specimen signifies: in vitro stimulation with specific CMV peptide epitopes to enrich CMV-specific T cells. TCRdb shows the sequencer as Illumina HiSeq 1500. TCRdb handled the public reads itself, with Q25 trimming in fastp and clone calling in MiXCR, and kept productive beta chains. CDR3 protein sequences are deduplicated, and each keeps its most common genes and DNA. The sample data list roughly 700,000 distinct CDR3 sequences, and 30% to 40% of these were observed just once. The biggest ten clones account for 15% to 20% of the sample. Overall study outcomes, separate from this receptor: The ex vivo response was dominated by HLA-C-restricted CMV-specific TCR beta clonotypes, which also provided the single most frequent clonotype in two of eight donors. In both this cohort and an independent roughly 360-donor cohort, the cumulative frequency of public TCR beta family members distinguished carriers of CMV infection plus the relevant HLA type.

Spanning cysteine to phenylalanine, the CDR3 consists of 15 amino acids. Kept here is only the CDR3 DNA, which spans 45 bases and is read in frame from base 1. Trimming removed 10 bases from V and 5 bases from J; the gene matches leave 13 bases unexplained. Taken from the germline V gene (reference sequence), the CDR1 and CDR2 loops are SEHNR and FQNEAQ. The receptor chain draws on TRBV7-9 and TRBJ2-3, and 9 junction bases match TRBD2. This material consisted of cultured PBMCs, taken from culture after CMV antigen stimulation. The TCR sequence derives from a human donor in good health (CMV status not recorded). Some clones in this sample may be carry-over from other donors' samples. The DNA is TGTGCCATCCGCTTGGCGGGGGGGATCAGAGATACGCAGTATTTT. This gives the protein CAIRLAGGIRDTQYF.